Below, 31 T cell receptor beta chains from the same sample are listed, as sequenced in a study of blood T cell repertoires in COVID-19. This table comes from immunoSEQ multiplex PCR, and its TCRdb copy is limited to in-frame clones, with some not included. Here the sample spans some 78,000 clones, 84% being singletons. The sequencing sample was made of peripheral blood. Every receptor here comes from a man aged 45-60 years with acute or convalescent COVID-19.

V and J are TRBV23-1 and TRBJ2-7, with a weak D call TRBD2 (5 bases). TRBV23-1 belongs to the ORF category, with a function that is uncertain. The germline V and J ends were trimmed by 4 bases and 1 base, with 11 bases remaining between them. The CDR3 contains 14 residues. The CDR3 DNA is TGCGCCAGCAGTCCCGGGAACTTATCCTACGAGCAGTACTTC. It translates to CASSPGNLSYEQYF.

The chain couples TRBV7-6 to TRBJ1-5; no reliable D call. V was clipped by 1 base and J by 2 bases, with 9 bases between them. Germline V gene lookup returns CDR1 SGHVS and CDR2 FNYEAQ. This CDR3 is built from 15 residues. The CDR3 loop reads CASSLGQSGNQPQHF. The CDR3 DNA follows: TGTGCCAGCAGCTTAGGGCAAAGCGGCAATCAGCCCCAGCATTTT.

As DNA, the CDR3 is TGTGCCAGCAGTTTAGAGGACAGGGCTGAAAGGGCTTTCTTT. Amino acid sequence: CASSLEDRAERAFF. This sequence joins TRBV27 and TRBJ1-1; 8 bases are shared with TRBD1. V gave up 2 bases and J gave up 11 bases; unmatched junction bases: 10. The CDR3 covers 14 residues. Germline V gene sequence: CDR1 MNHEY, CDR2 SMNVEV (reference sequence).

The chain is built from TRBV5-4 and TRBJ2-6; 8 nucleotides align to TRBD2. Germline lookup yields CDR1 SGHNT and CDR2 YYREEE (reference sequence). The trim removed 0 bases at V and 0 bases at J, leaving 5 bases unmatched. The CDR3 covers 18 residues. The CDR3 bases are TGTGCCAGCAGCTTGGGCCTAGCGGGCCTCTCTGGGGCCAACGTCCTGACTTTC. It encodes CASSLGLAGLSGANVLTF.

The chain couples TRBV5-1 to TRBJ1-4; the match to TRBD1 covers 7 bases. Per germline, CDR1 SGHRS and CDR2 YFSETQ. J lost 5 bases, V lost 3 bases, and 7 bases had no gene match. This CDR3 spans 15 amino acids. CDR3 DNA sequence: TGCGCCAGCAGCTCAACAGGGGCCGGGAATGAAAAACTGTTTTTT. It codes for CASSSTGAGNEKLFF.

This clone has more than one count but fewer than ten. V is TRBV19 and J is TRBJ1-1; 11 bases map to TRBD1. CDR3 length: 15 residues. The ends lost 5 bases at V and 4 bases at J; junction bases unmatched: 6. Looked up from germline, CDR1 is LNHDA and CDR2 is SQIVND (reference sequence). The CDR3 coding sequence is TGTGCCAGTAGTCGGACAGGGGGCGCGGGCACTGAAGCTTTCTTT. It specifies CASSRTGGAGTEAFF.

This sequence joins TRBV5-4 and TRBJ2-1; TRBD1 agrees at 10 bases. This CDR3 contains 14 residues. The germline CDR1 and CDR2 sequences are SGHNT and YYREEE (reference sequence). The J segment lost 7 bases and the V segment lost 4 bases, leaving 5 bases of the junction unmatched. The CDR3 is CASSTWTGGNEQFF. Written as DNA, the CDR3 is TGTGCCAGCAGCACGTGGACAGGGGGAAATGAGCAGTTCTTC.

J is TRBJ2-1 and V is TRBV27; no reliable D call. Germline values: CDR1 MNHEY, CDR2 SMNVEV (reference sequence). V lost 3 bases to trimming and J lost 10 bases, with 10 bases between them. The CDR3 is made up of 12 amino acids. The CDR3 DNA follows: TGTGCCAGCAGTTTCCCTCTCCAGGAGCAGTTCTTC. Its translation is CASSFPLQEQFF.

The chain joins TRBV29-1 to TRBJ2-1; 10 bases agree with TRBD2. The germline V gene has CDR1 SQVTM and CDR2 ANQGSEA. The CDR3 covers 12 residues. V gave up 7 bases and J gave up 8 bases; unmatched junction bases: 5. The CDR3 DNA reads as TGCAGCGCTCGGACTAGCGGCGATGAGCAGTTCTTC. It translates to CSARTSGDEQFF.

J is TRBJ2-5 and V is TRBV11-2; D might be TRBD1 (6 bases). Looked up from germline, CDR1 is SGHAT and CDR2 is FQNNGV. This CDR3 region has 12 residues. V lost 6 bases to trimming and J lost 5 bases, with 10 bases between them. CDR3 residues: CASSVRGETQYF. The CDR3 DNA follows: TGTGCCAGCAGTGTCAGGGGCGAGACCCAGTACTTC.

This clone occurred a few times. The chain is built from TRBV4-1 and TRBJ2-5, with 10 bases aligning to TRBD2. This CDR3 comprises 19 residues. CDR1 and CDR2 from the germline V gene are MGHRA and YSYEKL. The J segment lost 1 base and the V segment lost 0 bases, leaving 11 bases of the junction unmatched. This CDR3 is CASSQERAASGGRQETQYF. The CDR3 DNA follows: TGCGCCAGCAGCCAAGAGCGTGCGGCTAGCGGGGGCCGCCAAGAGACCCAGTACTTC.

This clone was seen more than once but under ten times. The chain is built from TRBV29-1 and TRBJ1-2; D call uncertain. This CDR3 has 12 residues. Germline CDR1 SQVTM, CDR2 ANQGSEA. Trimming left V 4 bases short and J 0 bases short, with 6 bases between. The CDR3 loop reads CSVVSPNYGYTF. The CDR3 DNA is TGCAGCGTTGTCAGTCCTAACTATGGCTACACCTTC.

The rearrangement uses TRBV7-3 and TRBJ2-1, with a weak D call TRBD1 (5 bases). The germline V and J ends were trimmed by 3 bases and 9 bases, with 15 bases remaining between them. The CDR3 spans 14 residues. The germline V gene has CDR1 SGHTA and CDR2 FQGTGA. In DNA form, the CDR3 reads TGTGCCAGCAGCTTGGGGCCACTATTGAGTGAGCAGTTCTTC. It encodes CASSLGPLLSEQFF.

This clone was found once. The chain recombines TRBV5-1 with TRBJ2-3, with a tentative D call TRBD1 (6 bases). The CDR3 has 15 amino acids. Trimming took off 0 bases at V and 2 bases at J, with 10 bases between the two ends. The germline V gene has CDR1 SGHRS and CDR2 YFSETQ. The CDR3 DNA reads TGCGCCAGCAGCTTGGACAGGGTGGTCACAGATACGCAGTATTTT. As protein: CASSLDRVVTDTQYF. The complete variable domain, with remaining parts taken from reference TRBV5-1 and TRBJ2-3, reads KAGVTQTPRYLIKTRGQQVTLSCSPISGHRSVSWYQQTPGQGLQFLFEYFSETQRNKGNFPGRFSGRQFSNSRSEMNVSTLELGDSALYLCASSLDRVVTDTQYFGPGTRLTVL.

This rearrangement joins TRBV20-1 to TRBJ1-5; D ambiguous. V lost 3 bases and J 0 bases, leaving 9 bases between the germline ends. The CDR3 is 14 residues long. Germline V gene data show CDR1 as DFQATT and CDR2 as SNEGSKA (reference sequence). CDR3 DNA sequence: TGCAGTGCTAGTGCGGGTTATAGCAATCAGCCCCAGCATTTT. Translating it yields CSASAGYSNQPQHF.

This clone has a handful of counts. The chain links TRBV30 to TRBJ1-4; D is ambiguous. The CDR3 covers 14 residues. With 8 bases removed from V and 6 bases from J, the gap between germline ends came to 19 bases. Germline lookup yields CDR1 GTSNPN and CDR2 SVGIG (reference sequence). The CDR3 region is CAGGPGGGDEKLFF. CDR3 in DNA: TGTGCCGGAGGCCCGGGAGGCGGGGATGAAAAACTGTTTTTT.

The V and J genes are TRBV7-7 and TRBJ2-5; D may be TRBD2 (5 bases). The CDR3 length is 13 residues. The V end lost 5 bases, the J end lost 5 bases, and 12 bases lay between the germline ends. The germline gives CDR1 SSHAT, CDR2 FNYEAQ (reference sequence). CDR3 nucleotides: TGTGCCAGCAGCCCCTCAAGGGAGGAGACCCAGTACTTC. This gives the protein CASSPSREETQYF.

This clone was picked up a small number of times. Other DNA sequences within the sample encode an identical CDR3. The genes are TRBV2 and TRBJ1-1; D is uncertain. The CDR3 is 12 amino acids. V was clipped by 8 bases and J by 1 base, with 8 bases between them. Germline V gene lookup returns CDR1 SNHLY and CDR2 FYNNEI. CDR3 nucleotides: TGTGCCAGCGCCCGGGGGAACACTGAAGCTTTCTTT. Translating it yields CASARGNTEAFF.

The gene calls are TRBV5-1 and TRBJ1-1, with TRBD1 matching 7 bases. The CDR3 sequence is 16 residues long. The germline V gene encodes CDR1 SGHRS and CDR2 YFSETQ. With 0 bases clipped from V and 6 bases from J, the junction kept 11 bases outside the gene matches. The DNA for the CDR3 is TGCGCCAGCAGCTTGGCCGACAGGGCCGCCTCTGCTGAAGCTTTCTTT. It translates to CASSLADRAASAEAFF.

The CDR3 loop is CASSLGTGTEAFF. The CDR3, as DNA: TGTGCCAGCAGCTTAGGGACAGGAACTGAAGCTTTCTTT. The gene calls are TRBV11-2 and TRBJ1-1, with 7 bases matching TRBD1. Germline CDR1 and CDR2: SGHAT and FQNNGV. The J segment lost 5 bases and the V segment lost 1 base, leaving 1 base of the junction unmatched. The CDR3 totals 13 residues.

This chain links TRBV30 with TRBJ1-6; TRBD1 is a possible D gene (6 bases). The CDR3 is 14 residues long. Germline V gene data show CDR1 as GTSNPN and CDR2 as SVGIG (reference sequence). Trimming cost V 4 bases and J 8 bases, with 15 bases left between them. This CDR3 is CAWKPGQGYSPLHF. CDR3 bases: TGTGCCTGGAAACCCGGCCAGGGGTATTCACCCCTCCACTTT.

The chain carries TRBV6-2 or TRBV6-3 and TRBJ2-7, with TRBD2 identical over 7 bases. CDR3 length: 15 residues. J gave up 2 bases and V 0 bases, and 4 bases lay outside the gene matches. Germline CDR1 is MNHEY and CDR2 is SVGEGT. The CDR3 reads CASSYSASGTYEQYF. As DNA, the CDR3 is TGTGCCAGCAGTTACTCGGCTAGCGGAACCTACGAGCAGTACTTC.

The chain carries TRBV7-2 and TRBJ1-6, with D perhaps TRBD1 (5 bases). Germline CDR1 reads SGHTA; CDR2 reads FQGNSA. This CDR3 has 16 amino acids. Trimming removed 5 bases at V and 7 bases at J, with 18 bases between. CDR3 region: CASSPLQGISNSPLHF. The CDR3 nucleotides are TGTGCCAGCAGCCCCCTCCAGGGCATATCCAATTCACCCCTCCACTTT.

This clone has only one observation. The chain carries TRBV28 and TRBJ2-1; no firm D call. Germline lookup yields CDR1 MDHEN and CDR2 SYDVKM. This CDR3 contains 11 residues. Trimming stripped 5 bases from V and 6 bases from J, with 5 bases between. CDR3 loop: CASSPLNEQFF. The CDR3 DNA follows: TGTGCCAGCAGTCCCCTCAATGAGCAGTTCTTC. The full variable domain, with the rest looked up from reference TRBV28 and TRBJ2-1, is DVKVTQSSRYLVKRTGEKVFLECVQDMDHENMFWYRQDPGLGLRLIYFSYDVKMKEKGDIPEGYSVSREKKERFSLILESASTNQTSMYLCASSPLNEQFFGPGTRLTVL.

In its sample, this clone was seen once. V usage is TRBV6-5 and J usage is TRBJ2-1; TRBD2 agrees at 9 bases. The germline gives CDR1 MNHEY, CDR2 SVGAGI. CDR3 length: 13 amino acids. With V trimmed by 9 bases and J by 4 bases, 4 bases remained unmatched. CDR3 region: CASTSGLYNEQFF. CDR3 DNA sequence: TGTGCCAGTACTAGCGGGCTTTACAATGAGCAGTTCTTC.

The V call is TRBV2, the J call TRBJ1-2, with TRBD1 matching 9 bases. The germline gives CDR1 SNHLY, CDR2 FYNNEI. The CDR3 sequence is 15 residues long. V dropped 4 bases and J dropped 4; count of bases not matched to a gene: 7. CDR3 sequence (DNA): TGTGCCAGCAGTGTTCGGACAGGGGTTAGCTATGGCTACACCTTC. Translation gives CASSVRTGVSYGYTF. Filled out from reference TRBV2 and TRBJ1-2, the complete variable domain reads EPEVTQTPSHQVTQMGQEVILRCVPISNHLYFYWYRQILGQKVEFLVSFYNNEISEKSEIFDDQFSVERPDGSNFTLKIRSTKLEDSAMYFCASSVRTGVSYGYTFGSGTRLTVV.

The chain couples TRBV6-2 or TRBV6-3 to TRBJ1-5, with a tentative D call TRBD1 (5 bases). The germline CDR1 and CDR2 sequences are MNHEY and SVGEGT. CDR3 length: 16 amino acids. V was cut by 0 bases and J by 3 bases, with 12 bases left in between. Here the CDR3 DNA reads TGTGCCAGCAGTTACTCCACACGGGGGTACAATCAGCCCCAGCATTTT. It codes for CASSYSTRGYNQPQHF.

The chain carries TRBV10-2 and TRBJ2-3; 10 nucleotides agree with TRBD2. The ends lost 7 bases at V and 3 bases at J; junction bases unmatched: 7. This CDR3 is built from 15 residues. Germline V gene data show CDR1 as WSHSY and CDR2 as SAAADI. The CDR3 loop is CASTIAGGATDTQYF. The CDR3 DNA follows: TGCGCCAGCACCATAGCGGGAGGAGCTACAGATACGCAGTATTTT.

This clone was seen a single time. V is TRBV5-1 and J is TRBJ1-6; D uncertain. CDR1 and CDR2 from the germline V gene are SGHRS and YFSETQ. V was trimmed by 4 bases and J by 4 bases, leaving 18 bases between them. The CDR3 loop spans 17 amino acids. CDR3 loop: CASSPAMGSDYNSPLHF. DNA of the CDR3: TGCGCCAGCAGCCCCGCAATGGGGAGCGATTATAATTCACCCCTCCACTTT. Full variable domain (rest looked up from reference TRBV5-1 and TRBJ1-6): KAGVTQTPRYLIKTRGQQVTLSCSPISGHRSVSWYQQTPGQGLQFLFEYFSETQRNKGNFPGRFSGRQFSNSRSEMNVSTLELGDSALYLCASSPAMGSDYNSPLHFGNGTRLTVT.

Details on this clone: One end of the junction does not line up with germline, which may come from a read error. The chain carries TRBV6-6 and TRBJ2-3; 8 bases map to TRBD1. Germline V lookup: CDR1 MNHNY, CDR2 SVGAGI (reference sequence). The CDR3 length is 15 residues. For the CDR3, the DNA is TGTGCCAGCCGCCCGGGGGCAGGGGGCACGGATACGCAGTATTTT. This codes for CASRPGAGGTDTQYF.

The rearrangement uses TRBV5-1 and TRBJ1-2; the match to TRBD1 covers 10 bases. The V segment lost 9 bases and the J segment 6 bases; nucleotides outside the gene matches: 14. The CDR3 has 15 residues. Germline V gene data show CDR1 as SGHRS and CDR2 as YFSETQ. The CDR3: CATATRSGTGDGYTF. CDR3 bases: TGCGCCACAGCAACGCGATCCGGGACAGGGGATGGCTACACCTTC.